This T cell receptor beta chain was captured by sequencing in a study of CXCR3-negative and CXCR3-positive naive CD8 T cells. Study-wide findings and caveats: Partial loss of CXCR3 expression followed cryopreservation; most assays used fresh PBMCs.

This CDR3 has 14 amino acids. Germline V gene sequence: CDR1 SGHTA, CDR2 FQGTGA. Concerning this clonotype: Its target is unknown.

Using triplicate sorts, approximately 300,000 cells were collected each time from every CD8+ T cell subset. In preparing the TRB cDNA libraries, 5' RACE with UMI labels was used. TCRdb reprocessed the 5' RACE reads; each CDR3 protein has one entry and no DNA is given. Here the sample table reports about 43,000 distinct CDR3 sequences. The origin of this receptor is a human donor in good health. Some clones in this sample may be carry-over from other donors' samples. The sample taken for sequencing was memory CD8+ T cells from blood. This rearrangement joins TRBV7-3 to TRBJ2-7; with no DNA, the TCRdb D assignment of TRBD1 cannot be verified. This chain's CDR3 is CASSSGTGFNEQYF.